What follows is one T cell receptor beta chain and its context. It was cDNA, reverse transcribed from extracted RNA, that served as the sequencing template. TCRdb keeps only in-frame clones here, not all; method: immunoSEQ multiplex PCR. The repertoire holds 210,000 or so clones, with 66% as singletons. Germline CDR1 SGHNT, CDR2 YYREEE (reference sequence). V was clipped by 4 bases and J by 7 bases, with 12 bases between them. The CDR3 has 13 residues. Described treatment: oral pan-JAK inhibitor, 5-10 mg twice daily. Peripheral blood, together with lesional scalp punch biopsies, was collected from alopecia areata patients. The sample comes from a study of CD8+ T cells in alopecia areata.

The chain recombines TRBV5-4 with TRBJ2-1; D gene ambiguous. Sequenced here: CD4+ T cells sorted from blood, sampled between weeks 43 and 45, from a patient treated with tofacitinib. This receptor was taken from a human donor with alopecia areata. Here the CDR3 reads CASSPPAFNEQFF. The CDR3 region has the DNA TGTGCCAGCAGCCCTCCCGCTTTTAATGAGCAGTTCTTC. Full variable domain (rest looked up from reference TRBV5-4 and TRBJ2-1): ETGVTQSPTHLIKTRGQQVTLRCSSQSGHNTVSWYQQALGQGPQFIFQYYREEENGRGNFPPRFSGLQFPNYSSELNVNALELDDSALYLCASSPPAFNEQFFGPGTRLTVL.